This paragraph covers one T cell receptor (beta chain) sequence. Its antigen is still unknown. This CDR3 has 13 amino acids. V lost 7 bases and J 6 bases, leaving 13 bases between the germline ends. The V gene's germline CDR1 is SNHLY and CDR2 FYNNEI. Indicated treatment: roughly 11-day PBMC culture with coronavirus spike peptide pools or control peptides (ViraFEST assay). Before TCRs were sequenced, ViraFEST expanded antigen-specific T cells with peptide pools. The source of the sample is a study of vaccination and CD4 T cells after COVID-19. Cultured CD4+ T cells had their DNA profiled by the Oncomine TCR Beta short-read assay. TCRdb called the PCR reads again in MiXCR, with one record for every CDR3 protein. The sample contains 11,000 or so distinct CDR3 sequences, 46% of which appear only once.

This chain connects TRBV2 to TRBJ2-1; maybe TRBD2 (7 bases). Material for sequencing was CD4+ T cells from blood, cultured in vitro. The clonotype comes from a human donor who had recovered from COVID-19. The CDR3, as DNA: TGTGCCAGCACCGGGGGGCCGGGCAATGAGCAGTTCTTC. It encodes CASTGGPGNEQFF.